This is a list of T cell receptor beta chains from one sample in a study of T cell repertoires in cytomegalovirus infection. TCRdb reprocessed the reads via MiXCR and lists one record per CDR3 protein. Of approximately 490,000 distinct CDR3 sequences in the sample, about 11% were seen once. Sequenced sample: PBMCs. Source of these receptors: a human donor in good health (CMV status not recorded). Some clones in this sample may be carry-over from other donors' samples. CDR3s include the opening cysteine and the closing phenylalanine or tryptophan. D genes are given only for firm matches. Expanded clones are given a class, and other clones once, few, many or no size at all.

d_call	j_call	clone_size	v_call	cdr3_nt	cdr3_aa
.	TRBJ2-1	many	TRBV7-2	TGTGCCAGCAGCTTAGTACCGGGGTGGTCCTACAATGAGCAGTTCTTC	CASSLVPGWSYNEQFF
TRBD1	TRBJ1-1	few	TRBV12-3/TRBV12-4	TGTGCCAGCAGTTTCGACAGGGGGTCTGAAGCTTTCTTT	CASSFDRGSEAFF
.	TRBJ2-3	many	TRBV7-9	TGTGCCAGCAGCCGGACTACAAATACGCAGTATTTT	CASSRTTNTQYF
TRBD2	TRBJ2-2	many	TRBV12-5	TGTGCTAGTGGTCGCCTCGGACTAGCGGGAGTATCGGGGGAGCTGTTTTTT	CASGRLGLAGVSGELFF
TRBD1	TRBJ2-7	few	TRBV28	TGTGCCAGCGATACAGGGGCCAATTACGAGCAGTACTTC	CASDTGANYEQYF
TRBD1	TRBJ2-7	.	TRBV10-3	TGTGCCATCAGGTCGGGACAGTATTACGAGCAGTACTTC	CAIRSGQYYEQYF
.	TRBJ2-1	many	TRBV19	TGTGCCAGTAAAGACGGGTCTTGGGGTTTTGATGAGCAGTTCTTC	CASKDGSWGFDEQFF
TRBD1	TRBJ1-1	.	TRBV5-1	TGCGCCAGCAGCTTCTTGGCAGGGGGGCCGAACACTGAAGCTTTCTTT	CASSFLAGGPNTEAFF
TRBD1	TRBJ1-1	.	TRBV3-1	TGTGCCAGCAGGCCCCGGGACAGGGAAGAAACTGAAGCTTTCTTT	CASRPRDREETEAFF
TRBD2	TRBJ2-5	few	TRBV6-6	TGTGCCAGCAGGATCCAAGGGACTAGCGGGGAGGAAGCTAACTTC	CASRIQGTSGEEANF
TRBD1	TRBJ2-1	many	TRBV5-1	TGCGCCAGCAGCTTGGCGGGGGGACAGGGGGCAAGGGAGCAGTTCTTC	CASSLAGGQGAREQFF
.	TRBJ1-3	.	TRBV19	TGTGCCAGTAGTCAAGACGGGGGAAACACCATATATTTT	CASSQDGGNTIYF
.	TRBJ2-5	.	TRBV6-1	TGTGCCAGCAGAGGACTGGAGAAGAGAACCCAGTACTTC	CASRGLEKRTQYF
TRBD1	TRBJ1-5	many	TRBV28	TGTGCCAGCAGGGACCCGACAGGGGATCAGCCCCAGCATTTT	CASRDPTGDQPQHF
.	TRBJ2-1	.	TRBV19	TGTGCCAGTACCCCAAGACCCAACAATGAGCAGTTCTTC	CASTPRPNNEQFF
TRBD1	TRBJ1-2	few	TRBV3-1	TGTGCCAGCAGCCAAGTAGGGACAGGAGATGGCTACACCTTC	CASSQVGTGDGYTF
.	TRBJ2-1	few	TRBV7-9	TGTGCCAGCAGCCTAAAGGGGGAAATTGGCAATGAGCAGTTCTTC	CASSLKGEIGNEQFF
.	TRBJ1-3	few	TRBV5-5	TGTGCCAGCAGCTTGACGACAAACCCAGGAAACACCATATATTTT	CASSLTTNPGNTIYF
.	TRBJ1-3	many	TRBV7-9	TGTGCCAGCAGCTTAGGGCTTTTGGGCAGGAGCTCTGGAAACACCATATATTTT	CASSLGLLGRSSGNTIYF
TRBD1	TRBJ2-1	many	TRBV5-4	TGTGCCAGCAGGACCAGGGGGCGCAATGAGCAGTTCTTC	CASRTRGRNEQFF
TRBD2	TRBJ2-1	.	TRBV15	TGTGCCACCAGCAGAGTGGGTAGCGGGGGGCCACGTTACAATGAGCAGTTCTTC	CATSRVGSGGPRYNEQFF
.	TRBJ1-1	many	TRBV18	TGTGCCAGCTCACCACGGATAGGGGATTTTTCTGAAGCTTTCTTT	CASSPRIGDFSEAFF
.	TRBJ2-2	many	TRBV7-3	TGTGCCAGCAGCCCATCTTGGAACACCGGGGAGCTGTTTTTT	CASSPSWNTGELFF
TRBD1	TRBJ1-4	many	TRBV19	TGTGCCAGGCCGCAACCCGGGACAGGGGGAAACGCAACTAATGAAAAACTGTTTTTT	CARPQPGTGGNATNEKLFF
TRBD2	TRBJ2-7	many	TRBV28	TGTGCCACCCTTCCGACTAGCGGATCCTACGAGCAGTACTTC	CATLPTSGSYEQYF
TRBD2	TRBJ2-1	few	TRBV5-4	TGTGCCAGCAGCCAGCGGCGGACTAGCGGGAGCAATGAGCAGTTCTTC	CASSQRRTSGSNEQFF
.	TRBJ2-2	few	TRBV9	TGTGCCAGCAGCCTCAGACCTACCGCCGGGGAGCTGTTTTTT	CASSLRPTAGELFF
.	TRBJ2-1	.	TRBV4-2	TGTGCCAGCAGCCAAGCCGGAGCGGTTATAAACTACAATGAGCAGTTCTTC	CASSQAGAVINYNEQFF
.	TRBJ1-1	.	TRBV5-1	TGCGCCAGCAGCTTCCAGGGGAGGTACACTGAAGCTTTCTTT	CASSFQGRYTEAFF
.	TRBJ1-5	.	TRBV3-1	TGTGCCAGCAGCCAAATGAGGGATCAGCCCCAGCATTTT	CASSQMRDQPQHF
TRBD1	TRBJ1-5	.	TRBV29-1	TGCAGCGCCGGGACAGGGGGAAACAATCAGCCCCAGCATTTT	CSAGTGGNNQPQHF
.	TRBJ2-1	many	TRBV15	TGTGCCACCAGCAGAGATCGTACCTACAATGAGCAGTTCTTC	CATSRDRTYNEQFF
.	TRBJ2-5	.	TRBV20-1	TGCAGTGCTAGGTCCCCCGGTGTTCTAGAGACCCAGTACTTC	CSARSPGVLETQYF
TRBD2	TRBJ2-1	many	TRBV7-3	TGTGCCAGCAGCTTTCCACTAGCGGGAGTGGATGAGCAGTTCTTC	CASSFPLAGVDEQFF
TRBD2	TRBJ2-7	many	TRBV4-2	TGTGCCAGCAGCCAAGGGCTAGCGGGGGGGCTGTACGAGCAGTACTTC	CASSQGLAGGLYEQYF
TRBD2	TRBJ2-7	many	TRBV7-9	TGTGCCAGCAGCTTAGCCGCTAGCGGACCTTCCTACGAGCAGTACTTC	CASSLAASGPSYEQYF
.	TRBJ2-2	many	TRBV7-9	TGTGCCAGCAGCTTAAGGTCCGGGAACACCGGGGAGCTGTTTTTT	CASSLRSGNTGELFF
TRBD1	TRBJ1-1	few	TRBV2	TGTGCCAGCAGTGGGACAGGGGGCGGGAACACTGAAGCTTTCTTT	CASSGTGGGNTEAFF
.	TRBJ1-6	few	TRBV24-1	TGTGCCACCAGTGACTCGGACGGCAATTCACCCCTCCACTTT	CATSDSDGNSPLHF
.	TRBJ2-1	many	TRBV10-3	TGTGCCATCAGAGGCGGGGTCTCCTACAATGAGCAGTTCTTC	CAIRGGVSYNEQFF
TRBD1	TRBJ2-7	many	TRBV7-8	TGTGCCAGCAGATTACAGGGGGCCTACGAGCAGTACTTC	CASRLQGAYEQYF
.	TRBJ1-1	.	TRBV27	TGTGCCAGCAGTTTAGAAGTGGGCCAAAGCAGGGCTTTCTTT	CASSLEVGQSRAFF
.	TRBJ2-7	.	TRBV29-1	TGCAGCGTTGAGAAGGGGGCCTACGAGCAGTACTTC	CSVEKGAYEQYF
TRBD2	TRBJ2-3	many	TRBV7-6	TGTGCCAGCAGCCCTTCCCCCAGCGGGAGAGGCACAGATACGCAGTATTTT	CASSPSPSGRGTDTQYF
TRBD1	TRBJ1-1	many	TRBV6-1	TGTGCCAGCAGTCCCTTAACAGGGGGCACGAACACTGAAGCTTTCTTT	CASSPLTGGTNTEAFF
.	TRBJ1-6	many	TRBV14	TGTGCCAGCAGTCTATTCCGGGGGTCCTATAATTCACCCCTCCACTTT	CASSLFRGSYNSPLHF